This T cell receptor (beta chain) derives from a study of Ad26.COV2.S vaccination and SARS-CoV-2 variants. V lost 5 bases to trimming and J lost 5 bases, with 12 bases between them. Germline CDR1 SGHTA, CDR2 FQGNSA. This CDR3 is built from 13 residues. The table came from immunoSEQ multiplex PCR; TCRdb's copy has only in-frame clones and leaves some out. The sample holds about 350,000 clones; less than 90% are singletons and the top ten take around 5.8%. The treatment denotes: over 15 received Ad26.COV2.S at low or high dose, single or two shots; about 5 received placebo; per-sample allocation not given. Each sample was drawn 63 days after the first injection (of vaccine or placebo).

The TCR sequence derives from a person aged 18-60 years who received the Ad26.COV2.S COVID-19 vaccine or a placebo. V usage is TRBV7-2 and J usage is TRBJ1-2, with D unresolved. Sequences were derived from peripheral blood, sampled in a trial of Ad26.COV2.S vaccine versus placebo. The CDR3 is CASSQAELYGYTF. The CDR3 coding sequence is TGTGCCAGCAGCCAGGCGGAGCTATATGGCTACACCTTC.